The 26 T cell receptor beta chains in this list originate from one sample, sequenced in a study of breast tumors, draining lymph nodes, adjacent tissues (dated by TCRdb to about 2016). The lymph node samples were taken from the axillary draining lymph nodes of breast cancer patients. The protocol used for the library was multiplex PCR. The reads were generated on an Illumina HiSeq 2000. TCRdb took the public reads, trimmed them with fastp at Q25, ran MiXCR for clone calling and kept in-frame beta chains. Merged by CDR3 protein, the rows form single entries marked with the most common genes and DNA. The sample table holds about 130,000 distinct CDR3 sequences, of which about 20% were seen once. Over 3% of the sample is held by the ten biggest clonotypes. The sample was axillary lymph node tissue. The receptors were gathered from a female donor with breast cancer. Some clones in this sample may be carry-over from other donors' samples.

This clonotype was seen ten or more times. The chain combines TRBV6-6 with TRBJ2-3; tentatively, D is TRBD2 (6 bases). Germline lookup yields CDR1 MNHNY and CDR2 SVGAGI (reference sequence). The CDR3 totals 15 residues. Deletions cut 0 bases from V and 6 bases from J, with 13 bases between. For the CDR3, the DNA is TGTGCCAGCAGTTACTCCGGGCCCGCGGGGGATACGCAGTATTTT. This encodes CASSYSGPAGDTQYF.

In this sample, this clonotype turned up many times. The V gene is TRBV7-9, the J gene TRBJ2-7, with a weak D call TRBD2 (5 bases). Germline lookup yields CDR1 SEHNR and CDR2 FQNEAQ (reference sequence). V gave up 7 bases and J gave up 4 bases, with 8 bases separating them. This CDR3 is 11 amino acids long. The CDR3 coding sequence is TGTGCCAGCACCCGAGGGTACGAGCAGTACTTC. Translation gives CASTRGYEQYF.

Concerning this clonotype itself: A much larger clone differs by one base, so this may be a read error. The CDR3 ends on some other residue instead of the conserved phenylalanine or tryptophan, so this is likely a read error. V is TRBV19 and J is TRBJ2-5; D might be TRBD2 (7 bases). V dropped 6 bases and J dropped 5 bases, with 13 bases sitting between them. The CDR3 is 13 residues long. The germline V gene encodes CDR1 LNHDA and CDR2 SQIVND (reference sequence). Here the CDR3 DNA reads TGTGCCAGTAGCACAGGGAGGGGGGAGACCCAGTACCTC. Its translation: CASSTGRGETQYL.

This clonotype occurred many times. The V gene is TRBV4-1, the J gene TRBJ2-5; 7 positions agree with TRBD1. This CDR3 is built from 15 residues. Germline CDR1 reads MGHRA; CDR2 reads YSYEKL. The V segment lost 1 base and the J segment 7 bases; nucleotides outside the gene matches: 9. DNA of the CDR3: TGCGCCAGCAGCCAAGCTGAGACAGGGCCAAGGACCCAGTACTTC. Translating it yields CASSQAETGPRTQYF.

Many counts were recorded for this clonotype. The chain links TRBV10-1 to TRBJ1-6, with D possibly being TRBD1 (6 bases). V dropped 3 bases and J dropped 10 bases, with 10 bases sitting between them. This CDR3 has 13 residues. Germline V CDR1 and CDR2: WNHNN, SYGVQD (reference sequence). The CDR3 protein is CASSDEGGSPLHF. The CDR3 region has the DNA TGCGCCAGCAGTGACGAGGGGGGATCACCCCTCCACTTT.

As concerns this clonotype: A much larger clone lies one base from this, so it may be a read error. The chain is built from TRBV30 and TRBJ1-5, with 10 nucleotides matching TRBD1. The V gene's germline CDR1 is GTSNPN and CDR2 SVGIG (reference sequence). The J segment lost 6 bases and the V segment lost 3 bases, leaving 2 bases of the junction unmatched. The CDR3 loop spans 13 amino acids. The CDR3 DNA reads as TGTGCCTGGAGAGGACAGGGGGGTCAGCCCCAGCATTTT. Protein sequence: CAWRGQGGQPQHF.

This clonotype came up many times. For the CDR3, the DNA is TGTGCCAGCAGGTCGGGGGGAGGGACAGATACGCAGTATTTT. It specifies CASRSGGGTDTQYF. V is TRBV7-3 and J is TRBJ2-3; TRBD2 aligns across 7 bases. The V and J ends lost 6 bases and 3 bases, in that order; junction bases with no gene match: 6. The CDR3 runs to 14 residues. Germline V gene sequence: CDR1 SGHTA, CDR2 FQGTGA. Supplemented by reference TRBV7-3 and TRBJ2-3, the full variable domain reads GAGVSQTPSNKVTEKGKYVELRCDPISGHTALYWYRQSLGQGPEFLIYFQGTGAADDSGLPNDRFFAVRPEGSVSTLKIQRTERGDSAVYLCASRSGGGTDTQYFGPGTRLTVL.

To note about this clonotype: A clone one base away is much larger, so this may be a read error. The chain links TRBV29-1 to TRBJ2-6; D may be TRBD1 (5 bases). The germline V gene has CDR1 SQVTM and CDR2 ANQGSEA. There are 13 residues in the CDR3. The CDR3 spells CSASPSGASVLTF. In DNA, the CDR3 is TGCAGCGCCAGCCCCTCTGGGGCCAGCGTCCTGACTTTC.

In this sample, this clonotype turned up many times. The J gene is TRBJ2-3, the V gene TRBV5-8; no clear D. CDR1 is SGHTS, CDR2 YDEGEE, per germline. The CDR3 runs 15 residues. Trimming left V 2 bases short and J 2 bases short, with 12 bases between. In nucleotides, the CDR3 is TGTGCCAGCAGCTTCGGGCCATCAATCACAGATACGCAGTATTTT. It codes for CASSFGPSITDTQYF.

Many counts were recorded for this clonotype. For the CDR3, the DNA is TGTGCCAGCAGCGGACCGGGCTACACCTTC. Its protein product is CASSGPGYTF. J is TRBJ1-2 and V is TRBV11-2, with unresolved D. Germline V CDR1 and CDR2: SGHAT, FQNNGV. V lost 5 bases and J 8 bases, leaving 6 bases between the germline ends. The CDR3 loop spans 10 amino acids.

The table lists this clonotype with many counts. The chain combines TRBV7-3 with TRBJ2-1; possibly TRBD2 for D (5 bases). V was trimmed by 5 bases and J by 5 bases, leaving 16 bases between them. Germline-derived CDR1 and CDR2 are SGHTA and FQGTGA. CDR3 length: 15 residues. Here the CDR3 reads CASSQKLGPHNEQFF. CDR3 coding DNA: TGTGCCAGCAGCCAAAAACTAGGGCCCCACAATGAGCAGTTCTTC.

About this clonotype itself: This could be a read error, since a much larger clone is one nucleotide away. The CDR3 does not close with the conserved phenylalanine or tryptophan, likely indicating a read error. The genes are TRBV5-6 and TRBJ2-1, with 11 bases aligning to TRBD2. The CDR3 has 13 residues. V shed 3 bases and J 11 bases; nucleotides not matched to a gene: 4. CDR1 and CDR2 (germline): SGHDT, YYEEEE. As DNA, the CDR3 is TGTGCCAGCAGCTCGAGACTAGCGGGGAAGCAGTTCCTC. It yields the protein CASSSRLAGKQFL.

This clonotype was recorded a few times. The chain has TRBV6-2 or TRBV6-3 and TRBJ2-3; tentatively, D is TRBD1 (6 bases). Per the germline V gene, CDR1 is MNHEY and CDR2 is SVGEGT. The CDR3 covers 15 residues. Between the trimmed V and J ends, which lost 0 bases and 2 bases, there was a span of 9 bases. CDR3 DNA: TGTGCCAGCAGTTACTCTCCAGGGGACACAGATACGCAGTATTTT. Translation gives CASSYSPGDTDTQYF.

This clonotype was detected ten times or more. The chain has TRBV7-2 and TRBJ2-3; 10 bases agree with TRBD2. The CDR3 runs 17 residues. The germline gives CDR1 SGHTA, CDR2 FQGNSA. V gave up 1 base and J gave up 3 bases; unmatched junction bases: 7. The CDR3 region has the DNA TGTGCCAGCAGCTTAGGGGCTAGCGGGAGTCCGACAGATACGCAGTATTTT. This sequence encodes CASSLGASGSPTDTQYF.

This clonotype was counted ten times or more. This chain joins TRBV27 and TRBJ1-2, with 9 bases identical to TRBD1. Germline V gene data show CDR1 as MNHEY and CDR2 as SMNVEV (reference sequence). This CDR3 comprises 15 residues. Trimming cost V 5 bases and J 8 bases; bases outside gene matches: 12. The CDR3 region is CASSIGDRDTGGYTF. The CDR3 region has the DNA TGTGCCAGCAGTATAGGGGACAGGGATACGGGGGGCTACACCTTC.

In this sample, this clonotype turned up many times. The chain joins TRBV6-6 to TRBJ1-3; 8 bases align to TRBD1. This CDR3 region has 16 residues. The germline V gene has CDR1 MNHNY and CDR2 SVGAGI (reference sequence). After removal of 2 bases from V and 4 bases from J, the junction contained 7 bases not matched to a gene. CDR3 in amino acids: CASSYATTGEGNTIYF. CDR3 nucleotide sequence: TGTGCCAGCAGTTACGCGACGACAGGGGAAGGAAACACCATATATTTT.

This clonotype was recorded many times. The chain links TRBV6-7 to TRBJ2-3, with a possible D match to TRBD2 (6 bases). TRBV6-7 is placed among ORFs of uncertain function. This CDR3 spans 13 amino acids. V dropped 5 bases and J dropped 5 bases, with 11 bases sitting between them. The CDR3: CASSTSSEDTQYF. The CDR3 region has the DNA TGTGCCAGCAGTACTTCTAGCGAAGATACGCAGTATTTT.

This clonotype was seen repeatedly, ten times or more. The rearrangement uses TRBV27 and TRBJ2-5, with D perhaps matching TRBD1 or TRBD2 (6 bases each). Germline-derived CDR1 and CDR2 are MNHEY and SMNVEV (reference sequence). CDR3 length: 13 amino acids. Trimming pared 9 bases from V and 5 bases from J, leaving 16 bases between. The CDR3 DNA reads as TGTGCCAGTCAAGGGGGGCTGTTGGAGACCCAGTACTTC. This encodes CASQGGLLETQYF.

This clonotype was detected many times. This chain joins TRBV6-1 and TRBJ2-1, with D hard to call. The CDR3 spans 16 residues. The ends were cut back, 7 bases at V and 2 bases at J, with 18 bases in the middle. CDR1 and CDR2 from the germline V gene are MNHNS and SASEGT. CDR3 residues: CASNLGPANTYNEQFF. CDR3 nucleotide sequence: TGTGCCAGCAATCTCGGACCTGCCAATACCTACAATGAGCAGTTCTTC.

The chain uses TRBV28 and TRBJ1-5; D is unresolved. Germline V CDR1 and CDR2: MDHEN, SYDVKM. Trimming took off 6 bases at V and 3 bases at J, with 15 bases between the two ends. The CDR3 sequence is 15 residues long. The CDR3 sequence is CASSPLASFNQPQHF. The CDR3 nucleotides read TGTGCCAGCAGCCCGTTGGCCTCATTCAATCAGCCCCAGCATTTT.

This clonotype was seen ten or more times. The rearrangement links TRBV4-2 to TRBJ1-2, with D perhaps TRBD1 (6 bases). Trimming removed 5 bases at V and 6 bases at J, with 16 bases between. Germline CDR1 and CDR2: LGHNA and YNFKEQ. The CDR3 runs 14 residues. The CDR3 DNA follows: TGTGCCAGCAGCGGGAAGGGGGGGTTCGATGGCTACACCTTC. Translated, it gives CASSGKGGFDGYTF.

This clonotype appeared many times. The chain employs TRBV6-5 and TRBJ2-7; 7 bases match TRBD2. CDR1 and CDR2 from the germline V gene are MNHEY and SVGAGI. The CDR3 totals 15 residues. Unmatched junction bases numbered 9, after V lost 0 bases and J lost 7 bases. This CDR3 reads CASSYSYGRLEEQYF. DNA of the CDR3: TGTGCCAGCAGTTACTCCTACGGGAGGCTTGAGGAGCAGTACTTC.

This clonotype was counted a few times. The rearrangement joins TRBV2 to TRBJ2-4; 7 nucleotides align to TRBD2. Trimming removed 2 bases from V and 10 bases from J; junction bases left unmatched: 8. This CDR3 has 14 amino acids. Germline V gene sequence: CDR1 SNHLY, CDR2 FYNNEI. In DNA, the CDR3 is TGTGCCAGCAGTGAACGAGCGGGAACTAGTATTCAGTACTTC. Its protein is CASSERAGTSIQYF.

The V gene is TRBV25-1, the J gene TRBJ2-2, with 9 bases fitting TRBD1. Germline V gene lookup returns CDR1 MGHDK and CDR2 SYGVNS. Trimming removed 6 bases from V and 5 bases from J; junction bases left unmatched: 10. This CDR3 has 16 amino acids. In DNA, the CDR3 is TGTGCCAGCAGGGGTACCGGGACAGGGATAACCGGGGAGCTGTTTTTT. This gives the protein CASRGTGTGITGELFF.

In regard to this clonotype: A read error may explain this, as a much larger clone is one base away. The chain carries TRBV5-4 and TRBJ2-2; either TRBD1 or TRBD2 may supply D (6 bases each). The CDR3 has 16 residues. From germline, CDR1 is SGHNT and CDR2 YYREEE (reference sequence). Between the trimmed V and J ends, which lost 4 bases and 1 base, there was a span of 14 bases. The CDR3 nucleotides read TGTGCCAGCAGCCCAGCAGGGGACTGGAACACCGGGGAGCTGTTTTTT. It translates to CASSPAGDWNTGELFF.

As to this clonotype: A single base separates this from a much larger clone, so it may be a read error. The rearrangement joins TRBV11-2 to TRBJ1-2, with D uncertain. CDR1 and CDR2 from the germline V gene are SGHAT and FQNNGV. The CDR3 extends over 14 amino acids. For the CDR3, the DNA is TGTGCCAGCAGCTTAGAGGGTATCAACTATGGCTGCACCTTC. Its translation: CASSLEGINYGCTF.